A selection of T cell receptor beta chains follows, all from one sample in a study of shared clonotypes between healthy human individuals. This table comes from immunoSEQ multiplex PCR, and its TCRdb copy is limited to in-frame clones, with some not included. The sample records a few million clones, around 90% being singletons. Sequenced: naive CD4+ T cells from PBMCs. The receptors originated from a man aged 18 to 30 in good health. Some clones in this sample may be carry-over from other donors' samples. Both conserved end residues are trimmed from each CDR3. The order of the fields is D gene, J gene, V gene, CDR3 length, CDR3 protein. A D gene is named only where the DNA matches it firmly.

D gene: .; J gene: TRBJ2-7; V gene: TRBV2; CDR3 length: 11; CDR3 protein: ASCEYGVNEQY
D gene: .; J gene: TRBJ1-2; V gene: TRBV11-2; CDR3 length: 12; CDR3 protein: ASSLESFLSGYT
D gene: .; J gene: TRBJ2-1; V gene: TRBV11-2; CDR3 length: 12; CDR3 protein: ASSLGSPLGEQF
D gene: TRBD1; J gene: TRBJ2-3; V gene: TRBV7-6; CDR3 length: 11; CDR3 protein: ASSLDRADTQY
D gene: TRBD1; J gene: TRBJ1-4; V gene: TRBV5-1; CDR3 length: 12; CDR3 protein: ASSRGQGTEKLF
D gene: TRBD2; J gene: TRBJ2-3; V gene: TRBV4-1; CDR3 length: 13; CDR3 protein: ASSLLAGNTDTQY
D gene: .; J gene: TRBJ1-1; V gene: TRBV5-5; CDR3 length: 12; CDR3 protein: ASSSSRGSSEAF
D gene: .; J gene: TRBJ1-5; V gene: TRBV28; CDR3 length: 13; CDR3 protein: ASSDSGGSNQPQH
D gene: .; J gene: TRBJ2-5; V gene: TRBV9; CDR3 length: 12; CDR3 protein: ASSVGTVQETQY
D gene: TRBD2; J gene: TRBJ2-1; V gene: TRBV27; CDR3 length: 15; CDR3 protein: ASSSASGSLAYNEQF
D gene: .; J gene: TRBJ1-1; V gene: TRBV6-6; CDR3 length: 11; CDR3 protein: AISESSQIEAF
D gene: .; J gene: TRBJ2-7; V gene: TRBV6-1; CDR3 length: 13; CDR3 protein: ASSESLGQFYEQY
D gene: .; J gene: TRBJ2-4; V gene: TRBV28; CDR3 length: 13; CDR3 protein: ASSSRQLAKNIQY
D gene: .; J gene: TRBJ1-1; V gene: TRBV11-2; CDR3 length: 13; CDR3 protein: ASSQRPGRDTEAF
D gene: .; J gene: TRBJ1-1; V gene: TRBV28; CDR3 length: 12; CDR3 protein: ASSLRSGIAEAF
D gene: TRBD2; J gene: TRBJ2-7; V gene: TRBV4-1; CDR3 length: 13; CDR3 protein: ASSPSGLLTYEQY
D gene: TRBD2; J gene: TRBJ2-1; V gene: TRBV4-1; CDR3 length: 17; CDR3 protein: ASSQLGLAGARSYNEQF